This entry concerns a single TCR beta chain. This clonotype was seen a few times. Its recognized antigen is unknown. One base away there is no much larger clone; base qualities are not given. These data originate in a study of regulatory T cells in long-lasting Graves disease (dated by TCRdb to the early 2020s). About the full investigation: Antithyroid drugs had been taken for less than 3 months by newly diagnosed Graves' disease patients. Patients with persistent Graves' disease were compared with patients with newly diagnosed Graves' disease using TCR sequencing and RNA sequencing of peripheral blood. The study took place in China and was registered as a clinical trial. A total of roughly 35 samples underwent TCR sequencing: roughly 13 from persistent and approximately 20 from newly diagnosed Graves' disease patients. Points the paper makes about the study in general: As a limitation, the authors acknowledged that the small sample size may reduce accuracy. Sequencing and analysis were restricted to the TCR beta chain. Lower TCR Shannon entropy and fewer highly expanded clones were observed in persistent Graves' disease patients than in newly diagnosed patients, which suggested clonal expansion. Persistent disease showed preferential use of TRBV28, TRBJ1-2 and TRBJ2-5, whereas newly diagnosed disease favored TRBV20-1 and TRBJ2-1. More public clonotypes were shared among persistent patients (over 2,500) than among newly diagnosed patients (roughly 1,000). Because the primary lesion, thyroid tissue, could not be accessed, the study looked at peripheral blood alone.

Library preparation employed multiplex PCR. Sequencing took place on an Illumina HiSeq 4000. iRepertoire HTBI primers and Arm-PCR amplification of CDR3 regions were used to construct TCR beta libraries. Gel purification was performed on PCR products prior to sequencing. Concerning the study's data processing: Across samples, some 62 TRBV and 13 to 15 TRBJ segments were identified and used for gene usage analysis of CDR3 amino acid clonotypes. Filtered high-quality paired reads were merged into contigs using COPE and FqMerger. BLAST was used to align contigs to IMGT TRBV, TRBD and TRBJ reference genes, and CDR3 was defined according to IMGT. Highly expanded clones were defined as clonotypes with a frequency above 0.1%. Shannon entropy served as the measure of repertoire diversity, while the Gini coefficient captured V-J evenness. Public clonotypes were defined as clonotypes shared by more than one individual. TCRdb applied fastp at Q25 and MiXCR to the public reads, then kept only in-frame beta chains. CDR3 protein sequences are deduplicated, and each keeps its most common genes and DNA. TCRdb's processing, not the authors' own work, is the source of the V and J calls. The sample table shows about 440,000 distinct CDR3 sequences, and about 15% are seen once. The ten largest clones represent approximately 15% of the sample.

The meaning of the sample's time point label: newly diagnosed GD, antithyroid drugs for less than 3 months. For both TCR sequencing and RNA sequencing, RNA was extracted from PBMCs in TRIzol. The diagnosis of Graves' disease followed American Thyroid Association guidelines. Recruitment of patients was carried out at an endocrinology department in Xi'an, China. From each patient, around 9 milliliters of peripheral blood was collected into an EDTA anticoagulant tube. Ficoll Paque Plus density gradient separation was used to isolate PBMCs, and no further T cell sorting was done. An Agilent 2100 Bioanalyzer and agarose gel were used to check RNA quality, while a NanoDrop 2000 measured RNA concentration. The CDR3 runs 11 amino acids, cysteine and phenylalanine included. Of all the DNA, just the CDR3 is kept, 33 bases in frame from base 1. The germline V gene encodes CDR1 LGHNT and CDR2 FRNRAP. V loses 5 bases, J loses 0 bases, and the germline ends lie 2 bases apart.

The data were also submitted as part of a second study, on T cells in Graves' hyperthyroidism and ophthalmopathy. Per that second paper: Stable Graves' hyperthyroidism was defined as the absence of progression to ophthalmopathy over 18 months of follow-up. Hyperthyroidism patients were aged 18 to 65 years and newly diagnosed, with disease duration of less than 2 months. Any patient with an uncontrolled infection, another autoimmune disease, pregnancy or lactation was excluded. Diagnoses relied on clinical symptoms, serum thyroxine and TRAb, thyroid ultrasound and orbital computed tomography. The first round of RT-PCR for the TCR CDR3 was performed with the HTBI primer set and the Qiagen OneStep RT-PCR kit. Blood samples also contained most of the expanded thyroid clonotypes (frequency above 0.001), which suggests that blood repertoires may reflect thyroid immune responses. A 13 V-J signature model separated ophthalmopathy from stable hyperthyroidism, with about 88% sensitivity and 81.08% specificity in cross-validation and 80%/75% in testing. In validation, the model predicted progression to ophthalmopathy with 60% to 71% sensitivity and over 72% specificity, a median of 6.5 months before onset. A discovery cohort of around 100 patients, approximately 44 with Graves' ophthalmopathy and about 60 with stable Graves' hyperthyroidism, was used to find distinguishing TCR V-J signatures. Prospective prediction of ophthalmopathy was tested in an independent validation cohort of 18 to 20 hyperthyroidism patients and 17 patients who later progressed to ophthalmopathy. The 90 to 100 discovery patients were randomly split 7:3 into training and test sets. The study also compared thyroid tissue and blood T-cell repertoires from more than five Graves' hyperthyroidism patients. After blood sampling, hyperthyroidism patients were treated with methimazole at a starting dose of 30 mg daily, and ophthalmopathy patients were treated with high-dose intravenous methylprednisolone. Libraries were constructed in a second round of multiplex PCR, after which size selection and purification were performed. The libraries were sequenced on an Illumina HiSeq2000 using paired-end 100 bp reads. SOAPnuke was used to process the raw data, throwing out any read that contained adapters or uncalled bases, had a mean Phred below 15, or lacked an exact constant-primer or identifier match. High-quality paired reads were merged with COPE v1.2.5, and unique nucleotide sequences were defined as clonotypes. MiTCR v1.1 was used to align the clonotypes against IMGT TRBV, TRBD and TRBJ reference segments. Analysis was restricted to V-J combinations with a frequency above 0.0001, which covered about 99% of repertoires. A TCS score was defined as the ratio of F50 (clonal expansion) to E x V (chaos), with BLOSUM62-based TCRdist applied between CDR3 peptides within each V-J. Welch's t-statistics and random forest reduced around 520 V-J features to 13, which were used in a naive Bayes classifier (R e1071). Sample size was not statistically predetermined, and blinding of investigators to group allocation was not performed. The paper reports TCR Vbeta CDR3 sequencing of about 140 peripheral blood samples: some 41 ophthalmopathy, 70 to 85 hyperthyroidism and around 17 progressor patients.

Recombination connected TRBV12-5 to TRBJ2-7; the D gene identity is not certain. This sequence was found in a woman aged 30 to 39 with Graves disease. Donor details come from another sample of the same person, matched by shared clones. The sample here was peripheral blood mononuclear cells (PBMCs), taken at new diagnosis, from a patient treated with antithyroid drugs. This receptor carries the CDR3 CASGASYEQYF. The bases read TGTGCTAGTGGTGCCTCCTACGAGCAGTACTTC. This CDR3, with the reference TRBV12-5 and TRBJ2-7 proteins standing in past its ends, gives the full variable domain DARVTQTPRHKVTEMGQEVTMRCQPILGHNTVFWYRQTMMQGLELLAYFRNRAPLDDSGMPKDRFSAEMPDATLATLKIQPSEPRDSAVYFCASGASYEQYFGPGTRLTVT.